Following are 17 T cell receptor beta chains from one sample sequenced in a study of T cell changes during pregnancy in multiple sclerosis. Clones were read by immunoSEQ multiplex PCR, and TCRdb kept only the in-frame ones, dropping some. The sample records some 77,000 clones, around 91% being singletons. The sample consisted of peripheral blood, taken before pregnancy. Source of these receptors: a female donor with multiple sclerosis, enrolled in a pregnancy study.

The chain joins TRBV19 to TRBJ1-1; 9 bases map to TRBD1. Unmatched junction bases numbered 21, after V lost 5 bases and J lost 11 bases. Germline V gives CDR1 LNHDA, CDR2 SQIVND (reference sequence). This CDR3 spans 17 amino acids. CDR3 protein: CASSPRRGTGLSNEAFF. In DNA, the CDR3 is TGTGCCAGTAGTCCTAGGCGGGGGACAGGGCTCTCGAACGAGGCTTTCTTT.

The gene calls are TRBV4-1 and TRBJ1-1; possibly TRBD1 for D (6 bases). The CDR3 consists of 13 residues. Trimming cost V 4 bases and J 2 bases, with 8 bases left between them. CDR1 and CDR2 from the germline V gene are MGHRA and YSYEKL. This CDR3 reads CASSRGQNTEAFF. The CDR3 nucleotides read TGCGCCAGCAGCCGGGGACAAAACACTGAAGCTTTCTTT.

V and J are TRBV5-1 and TRBJ2-7, with D perhaps TRBD2 (7 bases). The CDR3 has 15 residues. Germline CDR1 is SGHRS and CDR2 is YFSETQ. V was cut by 3 bases and J by 3 bases, with 16 bases left in between. DNA for the CDR3: TGCGCCAGCAGCTCGCTACAGGGAGGGGTCTACGAGCAGTACTTC. Translation: CASSSLQGGVYEQYF.

By frequency in the sample, this clone is medium-sized. This chain links TRBV2 with TRBJ1-2; D is possibly TRBD1 (6 bases). This CDR3 contains 11 residues. Trimming pared 7 bases from V and 8 bases from J, leaving 11 bases between. Germline CDR1 SNHLY, CDR2 FYNNEI. In nucleotides, the CDR3 is TGTGCCAGCAAGGGGGGGAACGGCTACACCTTC. It encodes CASKGGNGYTF.

The V call is TRBV28, the J call TRBJ1-1; the D is unclear. Deletions cut 1 base from V and 1 base from J, with 13 bases between. Germline V gene lookup returns CDR1 MDHEN and CDR2 SYDVKM. This CDR3 is 16 amino acids long. CDR3 DNA sequence: TGTGCCAGCAGTTTATTGGCTTGGGGAGCGAACACTGAAGCTTTCTTT. It codes for CASSLLAWGANTEAFF. The entire variable domain, with the rest obtained from reference TRBV28 and TRBJ1-1, is as follows: DVKVTQSSRYLVKRTGEKVFLECVQDMDHENMFWYRQDPGLGLRLIYFSYDVKMKEKGDIPEGYSVSREKKERFSLILESASTNQTSMYLCASSLLAWGANTEAFFGQGTRLTVV.

The chain links TRBV7-9 to TRBJ1-5, with D unresolved. Looked up from germline, CDR1 is SEHNR and CDR2 is FQNEAQ (reference sequence). This CDR3 is 17 amino acids long. V lost 4 bases and J lost 0, with 16 bases in between. CDR3 in DNA: TGTGCCAGCAGCTCACTAAGTTCATCGGATAGCAATCAGCCCCAGCATTTT. Translation gives CASSSLSSSDSNQPQHF.

The V call is TRBV2, the J call TRBJ2-3; D may be TRBD2 (6 bases). The CDR3 loop spans 14 amino acids. V shed 3 bases and J shed 2 bases, with 9 bases lying between them. Germline CDR1 is SNHLY and CDR2 is FYNNEI. In nucleotides, the CDR3 is TGTGCCAGCAGTGATCCGGGGGACACAGATACGCAGTATTTT. Translating it yields CASSDPGDTDTQYF.

This chain links TRBV10-3 with TRBJ2-1; D is possibly TRBD2 (6 bases). V lost 3 bases and J lost 6, with 24 bases in between. The germline gives CDR1 ENHRY, CDR2 SYGVKD. The CDR3 extends over 18 amino acids. The CDR3 DNA sequence: TGTGCCATCAGTGACGTTACCCGGCGGGACGGGAAAGGCAATGAGCAGTTCTTC. It specifies CAISDVTRRDGKGNEQFF.

This chain connects TRBV5-1 to TRBJ2-2; perhaps TRBD2 as D (6 bases). The CDR3 covers 15 residues. Germline CDR1 is SGHRS and CDR2 is YFSETQ. V was clipped by 1 base and J by 4 bases, with 11 bases between them. The CDR3 protein is CASSLRAEGTGELFF. In nucleotides, the CDR3 is TGCGCCAGCAGCTTGAGGGCGGAGGGCACCGGGGAGCTGTTTTTT.

This clone was observed once. The gene calls are TRBV4-1 and TRBJ2-1; 7 nucleotides align to TRBD2. Trimming at V came to 4 bases and at J to 4 bases, leaving 13 bases not matched to a gene. This CDR3 comprises 17 residues. The germline V gene encodes CDR1 MGHRA and CDR2 YSYEKL. The CDR3, as DNA: TGCGCCAGCAGCCCTAGATCAGGCCTAGCGGTGTACAATGAGCAGTTCTTC. Its translation is CASSPRSGLAVYNEQFF.

The CDR3 DNA is TGTGCCACCAGCAGAGGACTAGCGGGGGGTTACGAGCAGTACTTC. Translated: CATSRGLAGGYEQYF. The chain couples TRBV15 to TRBJ2-7, with 13 bases identical to TRBD2. CDR1 is LNHNV, CDR2 YYDKDF, per germline (reference sequence). The CDR3 totals 15 residues. Trimming took 1 base from V and 4 from J; bases not matched to a gene: 1. The full variable domain, its missing parts supplied by reference TRBV15 and TRBJ2-7, is DAMVIQNPRYQVTQFGKPVTLSCSQTLNHNVMYWYQQKSSQAPKLLFHYYDKDFNNEADTPDNFQSRRPNTSFCFLDIRSPGLGDTAMYLCATSRGLAGGYEQYFGPGTRLTVT.

The rearrangement uses TRBV5-1 and TRBJ1-6; 8 bases fit TRBD1. CDR3 size: 15 residues. J gave up 8 bases and V 5 bases, and 9 bases lay outside the gene matches. Germline V lookup: CDR1 SGHRS, CDR2 YFSETQ. CDR3 bases: TGCGCCAGCAGTCCGACAGGGGCAGGGGATTCACCCCTCCACTTT. Translated, it gives CASSPTGAGDSPLHF.

The CDR3 spells CASRATGADTQYF. The DNA of the CDR3 is TGTGCCAGCAGAGCGACAGGGGCAGATACGCAGTATTTT. This sequence joins TRBV2 and TRBJ2-3; 8 positions agree with TRBD1. Germline-derived CDR1 and CDR2 are SNHLY and FYNNEI. The ends lost 6 bases at V and 4 bases at J; junction bases unmatched: 3. The CDR3 has 13 amino acids.

This chain joins TRBV7-8 and TRBJ1-2; 7 bases are shared with TRBD1. The CDR3 totals 14 residues. CDR1 is SGHVS, CDR2 FQNEAQ, per germline. The V gene end was trimmed by 4 bases and the J gene end by 8 bases; junction bases not matched to a gene: 10. CDR3 region: CASSYLRTGRGYTF. In DNA form, the CDR3 reads TGTGCCAGCAGCTACCTACGGACAGGACGAGGCTACACCTTC.

The chain employs TRBV13 and TRBJ1-2, with unresolved D. CDR1 and CDR2 (germline): PRHDT, FYEKMQ (reference sequence). The CDR3 totals 11 residues. V was pared by 3 bases and J by 6 bases, with 5 bases between. Here the CDR3 reads CASSFGNGYTF. In DNA form, the CDR3 reads TGTGCCAGCAGCTTCGGGAATGGCTACACCTTC. The full variable domain, its missing parts supplied by reference TRBV13 and TRBJ1-2, is AAGVIQSPRHLIKEKRETATLKCYPIPRHDTVYWYQQGPGQDPQFLISFYEKMQSDKGSIPDRFSAQQFSDYHSELNMSSLELGDSALYFCASSFGNGYTFGSGTRLTVV.

The chain uses TRBV11-2 and TRBJ2-7; 13 nucleotides agree with TRBD2. CDR1 is SGHAT, CDR2 FQNNGV, per germline. The V segment lost 4 bases and the J segment 7 bases; nucleotides outside the gene matches: 7. There are 15 residues in the CDR3. The CDR3 spells CASSSSGLAGWEQYF. The CDR3 DNA sequence: TGTGCCAGCAGCTCGTCGGGACTAGCGGGGTGGGAGCAGTACTTC.

The rearrangement uses TRBV6-5 and TRBJ1-2, with D hard to call. Germline V gene sequence: CDR1 MNHEY, CDR2 SVGAGI. Deletions cut 5 bases from V and 2 bases from J, with 15 bases between. This CDR3 spans 15 amino acids. In nucleotides, the CDR3 is TGTGCCAGCAGTCGCCGACATCTCCAGAACTATGGCTACACCTTC. This gives the protein CASSRRHLQNYGYTF.